The 13 T cell receptor beta chains presented below share a single source sample, sequenced in a study of HIV-infected patients and healthy controls (dated by TCRdb to between 2014 and 2016). Since whole blood was used without any cell fractionation, the repertoire reflected all peripheral T cells in unsorted form. The library was prepared using 5' RACE. Sequencing relied on an Illumina MiSeq. About 500 ng RNA was reverse transcribed with SuperScript III using primers against the alpha and beta constant regions. Separate alpha and beta chain libraries were made by chain-specific third strand synthesis with multiplexing indices. TCRdb passed the public sequencing reads through fastp at Q25 and MiXCR, retaining productive beta sequences. When rows share a CDR3 protein, they turn into one entry using the most common DNA and genes. The sample table records roughly 20,000 distinct CDR3 sequences; more than 7.5% of these occur just once. 5.5% to 7.5% of the sample belongs to the ten largest clones.

Sequencing input: blood. These receptors were collected from an adult in good health.

This clonotype was seen ten or more times. V and J are TRBV6-5 and TRBJ2-4, with TRBD2 identical over 8 bases. The CDR3 is 15 residues long. Germline V gene data show CDR1 as MNHEY and CDR2 as SVGAGI. V trimming: 5 bases; J trimming: 5 bases; junction bases outside the gene matches: 8. The CDR3 DNA reads as TGTGCCAGCAGTCGAGTAGCGGGGCGGGAAAACATTCAGTACTTC. Protein sequence: CASSRVAGRENIQYF.

This clonotype was seen at least ten times. The rearrangement links TRBV6-6 to TRBJ2-1; 13 bases agree with TRBD2. CDR1 and CDR2 (germline): MNHNY, SVGAGI (reference sequence). CDR3 length: 16 residues. After removal of 5 bases from V and 7 bases from J, the junction contained 8 bases not matched to a gene. The CDR3 here is CASSRPLAGGPNEQFF. In DNA, the CDR3 is TGTGCCAGCAGTAGACCACTAGCGGGAGGGCCAAATGAGCAGTTCTTC.

This clonotype rates as medium-sized. V usage is TRBV28 and J usage is TRBJ2-1; D not certain. The CDR3 is made up of 18 amino acids. The germline V gene encodes CDR1 MDHEN and CDR2 SYDVKM. Trimming cost V 4 bases and J 0 bases, with 19 bases left between them. The CDR3 protein is CASSSLVPQAGSYNEQFF. CDR3 coding DNA: TGTGCCAGCAGTTCTCTGGTTCCCCAAGCAGGCTCCTACAATGAGCAGTTCTTC.

Many counts were recorded for this clonotype. The V and J genes are TRBV2 and TRBJ1-6; D might be TRBD1 (5 bases). Germline V gives CDR1 SNHLY, CDR2 FYNNEI. With 6 bases removed from V and 7 bases from J, the gap between germline ends came to 10 bases. This CDR3 has 13 residues. This chain's CDR3 is CASSGTLNSPLHF. The CDR3 bases are TGTGCCAGCAGCGGGACCCTAAATTCACCCCTCCACTTT. The variable domain in full, completed from reference TRBV2 and TRBJ1-6, reads EPEVTQTPSHQVTQMGQEVILRCVPISNHLYFYWYRQILGQKVEFLVSFYNNEISEKSEIFDDQFSVERPDGSNFTLKIRSTKLEDSAMYFCASSGTLNSPLHFGNGTRLTVT.

This clonotype was observed at least ten times. The chain links TRBV6-5 to TRBJ1-2, with a possible D match to TRBD1 (5 bases). Trimming took off 7 bases at V and 4 bases at J, with 16 bases between the two ends. Germline lookup yields CDR1 MNHEY and CDR2 SVGAGI. The CDR3 has 14 residues. The CDR3 DNA sequence: TGTGCCAGCAAAAAAATCGGGACTTTCTATGGCTACACCTTC. As protein: CASKKIGTFYGYTF.

In its sample, this clonotype is medium-sized. The chain uses TRBV5-1 and TRBJ2-5; D gene uncertain. Germline CDR1 is SGHRS and CDR2 is YFSETQ. Trimming shortened V by 0 bases and J by 1 base, and 1 base separated the two germline ends. The CDR3 consists of 12 residues. CDR3 amino acids: CASSLVQETQYF. The CDR3 DNA reads as TGCGCCAGCAGCTTGGTCCAAGAGACCCAGTACTTC.

This clonotype qualifies as medium-sized. The chain is built from TRBV12-3 or TRBV12-4 and TRBJ1-1; D perhaps matches TRBD1 (5 bases). V lost 5 bases to trimming and J lost 3 bases, with 10 bases between them. This CDR3 has 13 amino acids. For the CDR3, the DNA is TGTGCCAGCAGTCGAGACAGCCACACTGAAGCTTTCTTT. This translates into CASSRDSHTEAFF.

The table lists this clonotype with many counts. V gene TRBV20-1 combines with J gene TRBJ2-7; D may be TRBD2 (6 bases). The germline V gene has CDR1 DFQATT and CDR2 SNEGSKA (reference sequence). CDR3 size: 13 residues. V lost 1 base and J 1 base, leaving 8 bases between the germline ends. In DNA form, the CDR3 reads TGCAGTGCTAGAGTGGGGACTTCCTACGAGCAGTACTTC. Protein: CSARVGTSYEQYF.

This clonotype was counted ten times or more. The genes are TRBV7-8 and TRBJ2-5, with unresolved D. The germline V and J ends were trimmed by 5 bases and 1 base, with 14 bases remaining between them. CDR1 and CDR2 (germline): SGHVS, FQNEAQ. The CDR3 length is 15 residues. The chain's CDR3 is CASSPEGDIQETQYF. The DNA of the CDR3 is TGTGCCAGCAGCCCGGAAGGAGATATCCAAGAGACCCAGTACTTC. Full variable domain (outside the CDR3, taken from reference TRBV7-8 and TRBJ2-5): GAGVSQSPRYKVAKRGQDVALRCDPISGHVSLFWYQQALGQGPEFLTYFQNEAQLDKSGLPSDRFFAERPEGSVSTLKIQRTQQEDSAVYLCASSPEGDIQETQYFGPGTRLLVL.

This clonotype has ten or more counts. The chain links TRBV3-1 to TRBJ2-1; D remains unclear. V was pared by 2 bases and J by 3 bases, with 17 bases between. Germline-derived CDR1 and CDR2 are LGHDT and YNNKEL (reference sequence). The CDR3 extends over 17 amino acids. DNA for the CDR3: TGTGCCAGCAGCCAACCCCTCCTCTCTCCCCTCTACAATGAGCAGTTCTTC. This gives the protein CASSQPLLSPLYNEQFF.

By share, this clonotype ranks as medium-sized (0.01 to 0.1%). The V call is TRBV11-2, the J call TRBJ2-7; the D is unclear. The V gene lost 1 base and the J gene lost 4 bases, with 17 bases spanning the gap. The length of the CDR3 is 16 residues. Germline CDR1 is SGHAT and CDR2 is FQNNGV. The chain's CDR3 is CASSLGTPTEKYEQYF. The CDR3 nucleotides read TGTGCCAGCAGCTTAGGCACCCCTACAGAAAAATACGAGCAGTACTTC.

By share of the sample, this clonotype is medium-sized. The chain employs TRBV30 and TRBJ2-2, with a tentative D call TRBD2 (5 bases). This CDR3 region has 13 residues. Germline-derived CDR1 and CDR2 are GTSNPN and SVGIG (reference sequence). The ends were cut back, 3 bases at V and 3 bases at J, with 8 bases in the middle. CDR3 DNA sequence: TGTGCCTGGAGCTGGACTGACACCGGGGAGCTGTTTTTT. It codes for CAWSWTDTGELFF. Looking up the rest from reference TRBV30 and TRBJ2-2 gives the full variable domain: SQTIHQWPATLVQPVGSPLSLECTVEGTSNPNLYWYRQAAGRGLQLLFYSVGIGQISSEVPQNLSASRPQDRQFILSSKKLLLSDSGFYLCAWSWTDTGELFFGEGSRLTVL.

This clonotype was found a few times. J is TRBJ1-2 and V is TRBV18; TRBD1 matches at 8 bases. The CDR3 is 17 amino acids. In germline, CDR1 is KGHSH, CDR2 LQKENI. V lost 4 bases to trimming and J lost 2 bases; unmatched junction nucleotides: 12. CDR3 bases: TGTGCCAGCTCACAATTGATCGGACAGGGATTGAACTATGGCTACACCTTC. Its protein product is CASSQLIGQGLNYGYTF.